This is a list of T cell receptor beta chains from one sample in a study of monozygotic twins with inflammatory bowel disease. TCRdb re-called the 5' RACE reads; one entry per CDR3 protein, DNA not given. The table for this sample gives roughly 100,000 distinct CDR3 sequences. Specimen: blood. These receptors were collected from a human donor with ulcerative colitis or Crohn's disease, or a healthy co-twin of an affected twin (not recorded which). CDR3s include the opening cysteine and the closing phenylalanine or tryptophan.

v_gene,j_gene,CDR3aa
TRBV7-2,TRBJ2-3,CASSLFPESTDTQYF
TRBV4-3,TRBJ2-7,CASSHVSGQGAYEQYF
TRBV19,TRBJ2-2,CASSTSGANTGELFF
TRBV28,TRBJ2-7,CASSPTTSGAYEQYF
TRBV20-1,TRBJ2-1,CSAATSGRTNEQFF
TRBV24-1,TRBJ2-1,CATSDFFDPTSGGLSSYNEQFF
TRBV20-1,TRBJ2-5,CSAGWDRQETQYF
TRBV7-8,TRBJ1-1,CASSFGTRIEAFF
TRBV20-1,TRBJ1-5,CSASSGASNQPQHF
TRBV29-1,TRBJ2-7,CSTRSGTGGEQYF
TRBV7-2,TRBJ1-5,CASSLNTGGNQPQHF
TRBV20-1,TRBJ1-1,CSARSGRALAFF
TRBV3-1,TRBJ2-3,CAISPYKRGGSDTQYF
TRBV20-1,TRBJ1-3,CSARVSSSGNTIYF
TRBV4-3,TRBJ2-1,CASSQLLSGREYNEQFF
TRBV7-2,TRBJ2-2,CASSRQAGELFF
TRBV20-1,TRBJ2-7,CSARDQGTLTGQYF
TRBV24-1,TRBJ2-5,CATSDFVASQETQYF
TRBV7-2,TRBJ2-5,CASSDTGTVGQETQYF
TRBV6-5,TRBJ2-7,CASTLAGQGGSYEQYF
TRBV11-3,TRBJ2-6,CASSLVGVGANVLTF
TRBV7-2,TRBJ2-1,CASRRRDRDDKRGLTYNEQFF
TRBV5-6,TRBJ1-6,CASSPRIPKVNSPLHF
TRBV29-1,TRBJ1-1,CSLSGIDRNTEAFF
TRBV7-3,TRBJ2-4,CASSLGPGVNIQYF
TRBV5-6,TRBJ2-7,CASSLYSDEQYF
TRBV5-4,TRBJ2-7,CASSWDGGGTYEQYF
TRBV5-8,TRBJ1-5,CASSLGTGVFNSNQPQHF
TRBV5-1,TRBJ1-3,CASRGLLSGNTIYF
TRBV12-3/TRBV12-4,TRBJ1-1,CASKPGHLANTEAFF
TRBV12-3/TRBV12-4,TRBJ2-6,CASSPHGAGLSSGANVLTF
TRBV27,TRBJ2-5,CASSLYIGGETQYF
TRBV4-2,TRBJ2-2,CASSQEGRTSGIRELFF
TRBV20-1,TRBJ2-2,CSASSGRVLGELFF
TRBV5-1,TRBJ2-5,CASSLASGSQETQYF
TRBV5-1,TRBJ1-3,CASSLTDIVSGNTIYF
TRBV5-1,TRBJ2-2,CASSSDGQMNTGELFF
TRBV12-3/TRBV12-4,TRBJ2-3,CASSLALGGGVDTQYF
TRBV3-1,TRBJ2-1,CASSQGPGLNEQFF
TRBV5-1,TRBJ2-1,CASSGGGTSYNEQFF
TRBV21-1,TRBJ1-5,CASSKRADYSNQPQHF
TRBV25-1,TRBJ2-2,CASGGVVTGELFF
TRBV21-1,TRBJ1-5,CASSKTPGTSIDQPQHF
TRBV11-2,TRBJ1-5,CASSLQQGSNQPQHF
TRBV4-3,TRBJ2-5,CASSQNRLTKTLTYQETQYF
TRBV5-1,TRBJ2-6,CASSDRDLGANVLTF
TRBV6-1,TRBJ2-3,CASRVRSGRATDTQYF
TRBV10-1,TRBJ2-3,CASSETSGSSDTQYF
TRBV5-1,TRBJ2-7,CASSFVRGSYEQYF
TRBV28,TRBJ2-2,CASSLGRGFGELFF
TRBV6-1,TRBJ1-5,CASSKGLRQNQPQHF